The entry below gives a single T cell receptor (beta chain) sequence along with its context. According to the study, genomic DNA was the template for TCR beta VDJ and CDR3 profiling. One entry per CDR3 protein, called by TCRdb with MiXCR from the reads. This sample yields roughly 200,000 distinct CDR3 sequences, of which around 63% are seen a single time; over 25% belongs to the top ten. This sample was taken from a study of CD8+CD57+ T cells in acquired aplastic anemia. About the study: The study obtained an average of around 3.4 ug of DNA from sorted CD4+ and CD8+ cells.

Germline values: CDR1 DFQATT, CDR2 SNEGSKA (reference sequence). CDR3 length equals 13 residues. Trimming removed 3 bases from V and 7 bases from J, with 10 bases in between. The receptor comes from a human donor in good health. This rearrangement joins TRBV20-1 to TRBJ1-6; TRBD1 might be the D (5 bases). The sequenced material came from sorted CD4+, CD8+, or CD8+CD57+ T cells (not recorded which) from PBMCs. CDR3: CSASAGGNSPLHF. The CDR3, as DNA: TGCAGTGCTAGTGCGGGGGGGAATTCACCCCTCCACTTT.